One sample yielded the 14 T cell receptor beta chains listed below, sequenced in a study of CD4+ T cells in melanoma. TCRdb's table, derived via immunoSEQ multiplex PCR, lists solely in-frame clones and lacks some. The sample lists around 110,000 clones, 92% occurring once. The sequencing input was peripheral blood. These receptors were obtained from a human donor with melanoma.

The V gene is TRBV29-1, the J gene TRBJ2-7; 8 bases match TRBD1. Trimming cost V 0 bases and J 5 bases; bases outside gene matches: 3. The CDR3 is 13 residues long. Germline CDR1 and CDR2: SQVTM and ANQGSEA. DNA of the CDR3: TGCAGCGTTGAAGAACAGGGGGTCGACGAGCAGTACTTC. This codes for CSVEEQGVDEQYF.

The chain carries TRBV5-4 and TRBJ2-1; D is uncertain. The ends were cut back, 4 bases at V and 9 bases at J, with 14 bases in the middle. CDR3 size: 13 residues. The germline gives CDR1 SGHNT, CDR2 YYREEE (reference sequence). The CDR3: CASSLAMAFEQFF. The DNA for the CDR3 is TGTGCCAGCAGCCTCGCAATGGCCTTTGAGCAGTTCTTC.

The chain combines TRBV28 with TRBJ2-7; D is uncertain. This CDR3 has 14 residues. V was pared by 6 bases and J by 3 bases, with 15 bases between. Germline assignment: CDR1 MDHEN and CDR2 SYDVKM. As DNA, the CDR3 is TGTGCCAGCAGGTCCTTGGGCCCAATCTACGAGCAGTACTTC. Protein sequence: CASRSLGPIYEQYF.

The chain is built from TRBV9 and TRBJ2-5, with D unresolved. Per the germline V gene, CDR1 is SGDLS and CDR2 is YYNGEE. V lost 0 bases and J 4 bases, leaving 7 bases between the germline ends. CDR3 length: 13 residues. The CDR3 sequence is CASSVGHLETQYF. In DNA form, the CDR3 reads TGTGCCAGCAGCGTAGGGCATTTAGAGACCCAGTACTTC.

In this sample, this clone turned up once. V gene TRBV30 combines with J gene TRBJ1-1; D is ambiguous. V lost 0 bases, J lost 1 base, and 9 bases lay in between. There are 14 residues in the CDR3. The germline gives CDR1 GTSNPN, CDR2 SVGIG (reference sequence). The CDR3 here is CAWSVDNRNTEAFF. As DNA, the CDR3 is TGTGCCTGGAGTGTAGACAACCGGAACACTGAAGCTTTCTTT.

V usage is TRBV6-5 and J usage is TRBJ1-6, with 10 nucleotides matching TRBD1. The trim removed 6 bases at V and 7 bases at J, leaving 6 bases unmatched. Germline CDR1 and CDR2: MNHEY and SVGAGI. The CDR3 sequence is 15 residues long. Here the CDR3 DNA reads TGTGCCAGCAGGCGACAGGGGGCGGGAAATTCACCCCTCCACTTT. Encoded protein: CASRRQGAGNSPLHF.

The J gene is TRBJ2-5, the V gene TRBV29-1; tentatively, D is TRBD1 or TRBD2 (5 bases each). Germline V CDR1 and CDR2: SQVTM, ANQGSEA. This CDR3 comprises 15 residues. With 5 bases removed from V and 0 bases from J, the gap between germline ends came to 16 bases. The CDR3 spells CSVTSGRGDQETQYF. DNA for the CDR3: TGCAGCGTTACATCGGGCCGGGGCGACCAAGAGACCCAGTACTTC.

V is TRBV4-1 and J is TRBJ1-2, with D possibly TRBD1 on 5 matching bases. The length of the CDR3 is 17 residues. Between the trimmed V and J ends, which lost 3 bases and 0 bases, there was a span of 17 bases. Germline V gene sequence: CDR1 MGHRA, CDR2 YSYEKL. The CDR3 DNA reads TGCGCCAGCAGCCAGGGACCGGGACGGAAAGCTAACTATGGCTACACCTTC. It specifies CASSQGPGRKANYGYTF.

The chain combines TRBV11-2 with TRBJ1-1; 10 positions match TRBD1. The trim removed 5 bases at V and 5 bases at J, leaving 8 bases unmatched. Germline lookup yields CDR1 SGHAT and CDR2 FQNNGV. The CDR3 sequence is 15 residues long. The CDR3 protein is CASSIHAGQGTEAFF. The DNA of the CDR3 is TGTGCCAGCAGCATTCACGCGGGACAGGGGACTGAAGCTTTCTTT. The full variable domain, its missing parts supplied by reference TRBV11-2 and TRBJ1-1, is EAGVAQSPRYKIIEKRQSVAFWCNPISGHATLYWYQQILGQGPKLLIQFQNNGVVDDSQLPKDRFSAERLKGVDSTLKIQPAKLEDSAVYLCASSIHAGQGTEAFFGQGTRLTVV.

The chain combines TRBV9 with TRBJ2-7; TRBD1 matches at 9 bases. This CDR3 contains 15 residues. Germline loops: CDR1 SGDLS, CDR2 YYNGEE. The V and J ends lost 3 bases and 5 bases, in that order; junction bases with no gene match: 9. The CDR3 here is CASSALQGAENEQYF. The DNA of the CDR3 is TGTGCCAGCAGCGCCCTACAGGGGGCGGAGAACGAGCAGTACTTC.

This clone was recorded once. The CDR3: CASSLETGGQPQHF. CDR3 nucleotide sequence: TGTGCCAGCAGCTTGGAGACAGGGGGTCAGCCCCAGCATTTT. This chain links TRBV5-8 with TRBJ1-5; 9 bases map to TRBD1. The V gene's germline CDR1 is SGHTS and CDR2 YDEGEE. The CDR3 consists of 14 residues. The trim removed 0 bases at V and 6 bases at J, leaving 1 base unmatched. Complete variable domain (other parts from reference TRBV5-8 and TRBJ1-5): EAGVTQSPTHLIKTRGQQATLRCSPISGHTSVYWYQQALGLGLQFLLWYDEGEERNRGNFPPRFSGRQFPNYSSELNVNALELEDSALYLCASSLETGGQPQHFGDGTRLSIL.

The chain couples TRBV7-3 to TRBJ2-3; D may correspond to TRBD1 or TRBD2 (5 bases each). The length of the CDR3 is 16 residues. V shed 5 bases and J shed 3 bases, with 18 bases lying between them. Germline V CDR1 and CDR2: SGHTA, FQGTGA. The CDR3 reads CASSLQGGGITDTQYF. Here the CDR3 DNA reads TGTGCCAGCAGCCTCCAGGGTGGGGGTATAACAGATACGCAGTATTTT.

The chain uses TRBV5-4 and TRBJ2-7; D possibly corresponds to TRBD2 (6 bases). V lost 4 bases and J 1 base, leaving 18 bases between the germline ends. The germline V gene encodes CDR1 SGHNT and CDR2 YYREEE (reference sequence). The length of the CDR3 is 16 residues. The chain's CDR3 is CASSQITSRLSYEQYF. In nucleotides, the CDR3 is TGTGCCAGCAGCCAAATCACTAGCCGACTATCCTACGAGCAGTACTTC.

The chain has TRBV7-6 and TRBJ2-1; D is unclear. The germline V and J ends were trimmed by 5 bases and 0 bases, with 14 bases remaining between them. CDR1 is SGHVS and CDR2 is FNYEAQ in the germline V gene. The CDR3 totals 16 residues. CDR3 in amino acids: CASSTMTFSSYNEQFF. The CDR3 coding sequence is TGTGCCAGCAGCACGATGACGTTTAGCTCCTACAATGAGCAGTTCTTC.